This T cell receptor beta chain was captured by sequencing in a study of T-cell reconstitution after alpha-beta-depleted transplantation in children. Unique molecular identifiers were built into the TCRbeta library. TCRdb processed the PCR reads anew with MiXCR; each CDR3 protein has one entry. Among approximately 110,000 distinct CDR3 sequences listed, under 25% were seen once. Study-wide points: T cells produced anew were the main source of T-cell counts and diversity one year after transplant.

The V gene end was trimmed by 6 bases and the J gene end by 1 base; junction bases not matched to a gene: 2. This CDR3 region has 15 residues. The germline CDR1 and CDR2 sequences are MNHEY and SMNVEV (reference sequence). This clonotype was observed a single time. Its antigen is not known. This TCR was recovered from a male patient aged 2 to 10 who had a stem cell transplant for chronic granulomatous disease, so the T cells may come from the graft donor. Sample: PBMCs, mostly from graft donor cells, taken 180 days after TCRalphabeta/CD19-depleted stem cell transplant. The gene calls are TRBV27 and TRBJ2-1, with 11 bases aligning to TRBD2. CDR3 bases: TGTGCCAGCAGAGCTAGCGGGAGGTCCTACAATGAGCAGTTCTTC. It encodes CASRASGRSYNEQFF.